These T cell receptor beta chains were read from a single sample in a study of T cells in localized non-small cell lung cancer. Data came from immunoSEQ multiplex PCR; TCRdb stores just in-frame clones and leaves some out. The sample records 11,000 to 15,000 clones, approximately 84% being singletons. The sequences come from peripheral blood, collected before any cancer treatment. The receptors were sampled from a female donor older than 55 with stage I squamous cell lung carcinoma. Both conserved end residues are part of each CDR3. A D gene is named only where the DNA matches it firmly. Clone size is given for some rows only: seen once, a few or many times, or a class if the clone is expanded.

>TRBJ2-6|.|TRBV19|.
CASSGRGSSGANVLTF
TGTGCCAGTAGTGGTAGAGGATCTTCTGGGGCCAACGTCCTGACTTTC
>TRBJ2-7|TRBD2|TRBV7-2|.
CASSLDRASGVYEQYF
TGTGCCAGCAGCTTAGATCGGGCCAGCGGGGTGTACGAGCAGTACTTC
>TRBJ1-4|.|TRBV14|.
CASSQDRPGEGEKLFF
TGTGCCAGCAGCCAAGATCGGCCAGGGGAAGGTGAAAAACTGTTTTTT
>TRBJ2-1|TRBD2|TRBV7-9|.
CASSFPGLAGNEQFF
TGTGCCAGCAGCTTTCCCGGACTAGCGGGAAATGAGCAGTTCTTC
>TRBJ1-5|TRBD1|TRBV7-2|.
CASSFGTGFDQPQHF
TGTGCCAGCAGCTTCGGGACAGGATTTGATCAGCCCCAGCATTTT
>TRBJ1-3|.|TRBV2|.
CASSVRQGASSGNTIYF
TGTGCCAGCAGTGTAAGGCAAGGGGCCTCCTCTGGAAACACCATATATTTT
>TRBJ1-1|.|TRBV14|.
CASSQGVGQRNTEAFF
TGTGCCAGCAGCCAAGGAGTTGGACAGAGGAACACTGAAGCTTTCTTT
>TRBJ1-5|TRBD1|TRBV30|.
CAWSLGQGLYQPQHF
TGTGCCTGGAGTCTCGGACAGGGACTGTATCAGCCCCAGCATTTT
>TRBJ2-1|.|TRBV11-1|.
CASSLEIGFSVSSYNEQFF
TGTGCCAGCAGCTTAGAGATAGGGTTTTCCGTGAGCTCCTACAATGAGCAGTTCTTC
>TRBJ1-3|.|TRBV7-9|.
CASSFRGAGNTIYF
TGTGCCAGCAGCTTCAGAGGGGCTGGAAACACCATATATTTT
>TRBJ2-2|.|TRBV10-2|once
CASGRSLTTGELFF
TGCGCCAGTGGGAGGTCGCTAACCACCGGGGAGCTGTTTTTT
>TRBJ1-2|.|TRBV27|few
CASSLSRGADGYTF
TGTGCCAGCAGTTTATCGCGAGGGGCGGATGGCTACACCTTC
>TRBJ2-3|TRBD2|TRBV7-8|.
CASSLALGGGATDTQYF
TGTGCCAGCAGCTTAGCTCTTGGCGGGGGGGCGACAGATACGCAGTATTTT
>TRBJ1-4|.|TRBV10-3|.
CAISEPREGRSEKLFF
TGTGCCATCAGTGAGCCGAGGGAGGGGAGGAGTGAAAAACTGTTTTTT
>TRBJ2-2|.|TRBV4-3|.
CASSLIGIGELFF
TGCGCCAGCAGCCTCATAGGGATCGGGGAGCTGTTTTTT
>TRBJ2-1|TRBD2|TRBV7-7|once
CSSSGGANEQFF
TGTTCCTCTAGCGGGGGGGCAAATGAGCAGTTCTTC